This T cell receptor (beta chain) emerged from a study of naive and memory T cell subsets. Four PCR rounds used nested alpha and beta constant region primers plus the SP2 primer. TCRdb itself ran the UMI-ligation and nested PCR reads through MiXCR, one entry per CDR3 protein. Seen here are tens of thousands of distinct CDR3 sequences, 8% to 13% observed once, and the top ten hold 3.9%. Sample treatment: skin biopsy from PPD injection site in Mantoux-positive individual. An oligonucleotide containing a UMI was ligated to the 3' end of TCR cDNA. Individuals with a positive Mantoux test gave biopsies from PPD-injected skin. This clonotype was seen only a few times. What it binds is not known. The study, taken as a whole, reports: More TCRs at tuberculin sites were read as hypersensitivity T cell infiltration. The RNA method is potentially sensitive to activation and differentiation changes.

Trimming removed 5 bases from V and 4 bases from J; junction bases left unmatched: 9. The CDR3 consists of 18 residues. Germline V gene lookup returns CDR1 SEHNR and CDR2 FQNEAQ (reference sequence). This receptor was identified in an adult in good health. This specimen consisted of skin, obtained from a tuberculin skin test site. The chain links TRBV7-9 to TRBJ2-2; TRBD2 aligns across 14 bases. The CDR3 bases are TGTGCCAGCAGCCAACGACTAGCGGGGGGGCCCCCCACCGGGGAGCTGTTTTTT. This sequence encodes CASSQRLAGGPPTGELFF.